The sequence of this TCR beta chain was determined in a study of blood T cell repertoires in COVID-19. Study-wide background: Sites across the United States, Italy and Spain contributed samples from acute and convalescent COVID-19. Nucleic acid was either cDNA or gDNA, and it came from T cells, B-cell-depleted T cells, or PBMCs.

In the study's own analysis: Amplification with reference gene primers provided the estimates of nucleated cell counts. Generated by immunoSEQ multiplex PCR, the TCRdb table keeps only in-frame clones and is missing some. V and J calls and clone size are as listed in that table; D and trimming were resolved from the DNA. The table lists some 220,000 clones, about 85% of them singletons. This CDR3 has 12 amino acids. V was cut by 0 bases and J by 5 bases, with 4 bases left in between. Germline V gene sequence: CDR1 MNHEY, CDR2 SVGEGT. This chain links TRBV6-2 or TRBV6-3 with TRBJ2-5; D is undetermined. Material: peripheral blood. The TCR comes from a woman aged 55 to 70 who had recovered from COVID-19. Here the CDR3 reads CASSYSRETQYF. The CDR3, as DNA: TGTGCCAGCAGTTACTCGCGGGAGACCCAGTACTTC.